This T cell receptor beta chain was recorded in a study of OX40 agonist ivuxolimab in advanced cancers. Study information: Ivuxolimab is an agonistic anti-OX40 (CD134) antibody, and patients were treated with it. With a range of about 20 to 79, age averaged 60 years, and more than 75% were male. Enrolled patients in dose escalation had cancers that were hepatocellular carcinoma, melanoma, renal cell or head and neck cancer. Findings and limits, study-wide: Nonresponders, in some cases, also had low normalized T-cell clonal expansion.

About this clone: As yet, its antigen is unknown.

This table comes from immunoSEQ multiplex PCR, and its TCRdb copy is limited to in-frame clones, with some not included. The table includes roughly 32,000 clones, roughly 80% detected once. V lost 3 bases to trimming and J lost 4 bases, with 11 bases between them. The CDR3 consists of 14 residues. CDR1 and CDR2 from the germline V gene are SGDLS and YYNGEE. The sample in question was CD4+ or CD8+ T cells sorted from blood, obtained in a trial of the OX40 agonist ivuxolimab. This rearrangement joins TRBV9 to TRBJ2-1; D possibly corresponds to TRBD2 (6 bases). The clonotype comes from an adult with an advanced solid tumor such as melanoma, head and neck, liver or kidney cancer. The CDR3 protein is CASSEGGSYNEQFF. The CDR3 region has the DNA TGTGCCAGCAGCGAAGGAGGGAGTTACAATGAGCAGTTCTTC. Full variable domain (remainder filled in from reference TRBV9 and TRBJ2-1): DSGVTQTPKHLITATGQRVTLRCSPRSGDLSVYWYQQSLDQGLQFLIQYYNGEERAKGNILERFSAQQFPDLHSELNLSSLELGDSALYFCASSEGGSYNEQFFGPGTRLTVL.